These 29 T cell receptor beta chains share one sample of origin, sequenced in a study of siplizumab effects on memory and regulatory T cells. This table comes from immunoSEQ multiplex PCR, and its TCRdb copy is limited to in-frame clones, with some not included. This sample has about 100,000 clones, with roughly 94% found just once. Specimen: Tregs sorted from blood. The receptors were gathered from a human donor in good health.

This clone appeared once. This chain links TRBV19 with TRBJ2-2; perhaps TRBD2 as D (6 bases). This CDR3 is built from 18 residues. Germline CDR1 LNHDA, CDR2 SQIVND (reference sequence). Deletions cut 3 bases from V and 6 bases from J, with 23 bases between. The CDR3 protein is CASSIPRGGARSPGELFF. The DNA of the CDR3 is TGTGCCAGTAGTATTCCCCGCGGAGGGGCCCGGTCCCCCGGGGAGCTGTTTTTT.

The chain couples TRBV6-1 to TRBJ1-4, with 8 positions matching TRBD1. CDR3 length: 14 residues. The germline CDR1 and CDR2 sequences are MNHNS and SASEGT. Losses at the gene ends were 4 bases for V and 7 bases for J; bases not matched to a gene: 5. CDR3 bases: TGTGCCAGCAGTGCGTTACAGGGGGGTGAAAAACTGTTTTTT. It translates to CASSALQGGEKLFF.

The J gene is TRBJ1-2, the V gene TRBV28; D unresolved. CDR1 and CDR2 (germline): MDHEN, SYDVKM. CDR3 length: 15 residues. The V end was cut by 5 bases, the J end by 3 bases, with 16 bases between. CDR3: CASSTTTTGDYGYTF. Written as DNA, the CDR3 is TGTGCCAGCAGTACAACAACCACCGGAGACTATGGCTACACCTTC.

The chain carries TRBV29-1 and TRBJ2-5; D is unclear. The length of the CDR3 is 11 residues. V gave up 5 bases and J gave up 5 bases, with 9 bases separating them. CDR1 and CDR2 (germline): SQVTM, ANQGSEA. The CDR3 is CSVLYGETQYF. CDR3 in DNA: TGCAGCGTTTTGTATGGGGAGACCCAGTACTTC.

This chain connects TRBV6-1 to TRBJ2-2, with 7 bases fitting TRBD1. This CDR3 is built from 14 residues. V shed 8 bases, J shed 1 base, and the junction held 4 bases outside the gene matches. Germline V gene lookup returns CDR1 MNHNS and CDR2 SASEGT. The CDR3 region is CASHRGRNTGELFF. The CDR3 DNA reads TGTGCCAGCCACAGGGGAAGGAACACCGGGGAGCTGTTTTTT.

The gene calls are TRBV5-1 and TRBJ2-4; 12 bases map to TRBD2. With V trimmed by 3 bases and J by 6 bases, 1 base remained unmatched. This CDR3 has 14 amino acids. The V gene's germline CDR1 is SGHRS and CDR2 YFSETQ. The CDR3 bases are TGCGCCAGCAGCTGGACTAGCGGGACAAACATTCAGTACTTC. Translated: CASSWTSGTNIQYF.

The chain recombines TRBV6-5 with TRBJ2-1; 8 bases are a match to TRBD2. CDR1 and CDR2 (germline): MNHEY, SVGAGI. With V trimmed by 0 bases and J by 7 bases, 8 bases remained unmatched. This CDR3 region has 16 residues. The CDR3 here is CASSYSPGTRWNEQFF. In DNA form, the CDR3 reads TGTGCCAGCAGTTACTCCCCCGGGACTAGATGGAATGAGCAGTTCTTC.

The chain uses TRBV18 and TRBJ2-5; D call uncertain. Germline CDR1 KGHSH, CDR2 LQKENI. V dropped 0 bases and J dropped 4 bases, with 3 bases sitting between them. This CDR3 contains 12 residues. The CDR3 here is CASSPPGETQYF. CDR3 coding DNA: TGTGCCAGCTCACCACCTGGAGAGACCCAGTACTTC.

The CDR3 here is CASSPATYDNIYEQYF. The CDR3 nucleotides are TGTGCCAGCTCACCAGCAACTTATGATAACATCTACGAGCAGTACTTC. The rearrangement joins TRBV18 to TRBJ2-7; D remains ambiguous. The germline V gene has CDR1 KGHSH and CDR2 LQKENI. Trimming left V 2 bases short and J 3 bases short, with 17 bases between. The CDR3 has 16 amino acids.

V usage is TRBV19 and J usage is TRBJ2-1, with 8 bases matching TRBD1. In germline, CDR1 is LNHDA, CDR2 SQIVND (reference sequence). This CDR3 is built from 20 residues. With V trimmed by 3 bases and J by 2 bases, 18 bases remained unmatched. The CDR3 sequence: CASSIVSAGGFHLTYNEQFF. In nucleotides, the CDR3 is TGTGCCAGTAGTATCGTTTCCGCAGGGGGCTTCCACCTTACCTACAATGAGCAGTTCTTC. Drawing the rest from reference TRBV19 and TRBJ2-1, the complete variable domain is DGGITQSPKYLFRKEGQNVTLSCEQNLNHDAMYWYRQDPGQGLRLIYYSQIVNDFQKGDIAEGYSVSREKKESFPLTVTSAQKNPTAFYLCASSIVSAGGFHLTYNEQFFGPGTRLTVL.

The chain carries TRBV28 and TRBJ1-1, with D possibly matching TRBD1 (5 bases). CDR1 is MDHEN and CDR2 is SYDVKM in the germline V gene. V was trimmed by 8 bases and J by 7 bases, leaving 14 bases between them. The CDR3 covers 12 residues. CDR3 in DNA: TGTGCCAGCGGACACTGGGTAGATGAAGCTTTCTTT. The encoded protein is CASGHWVDEAFF.

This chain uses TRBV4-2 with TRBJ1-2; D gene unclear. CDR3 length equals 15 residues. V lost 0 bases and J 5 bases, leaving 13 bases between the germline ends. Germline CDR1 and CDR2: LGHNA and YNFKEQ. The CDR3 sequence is CASSQETLGGYGYTF. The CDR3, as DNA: TGTGCCAGCAGCCAAGAGACCTTAGGCGGATATGGCTACACCTTC.

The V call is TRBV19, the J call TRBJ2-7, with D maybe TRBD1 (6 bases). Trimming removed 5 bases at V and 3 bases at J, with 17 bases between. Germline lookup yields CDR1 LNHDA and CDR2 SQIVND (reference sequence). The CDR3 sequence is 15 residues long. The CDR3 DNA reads TGTGCCAGTAGTTTCGGGACACTAACTAGCTACGAGCAGTACTTC. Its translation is CASSFGTLTSYEQYF.

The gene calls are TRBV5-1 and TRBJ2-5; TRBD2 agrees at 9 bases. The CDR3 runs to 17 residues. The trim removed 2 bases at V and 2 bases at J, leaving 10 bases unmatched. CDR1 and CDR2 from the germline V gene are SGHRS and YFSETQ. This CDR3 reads CASSFSGSGRGQETQYF. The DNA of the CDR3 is TGCGCCAGCAGCTTTTCCGGTAGCGGGAGAGGGCAAGAGACCCAGTACTTC.

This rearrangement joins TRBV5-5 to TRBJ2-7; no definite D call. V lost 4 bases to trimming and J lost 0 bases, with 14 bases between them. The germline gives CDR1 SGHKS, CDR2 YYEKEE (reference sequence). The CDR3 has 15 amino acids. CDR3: CASSPLAVSSYEQYF. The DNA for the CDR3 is TGTGCCAGCAGCCCCCTCGCGGTGAGCTCCTACGAGCAGTACTTC. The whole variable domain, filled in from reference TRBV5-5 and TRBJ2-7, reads DAGVTQSPTHLIKTRGQQVTLRCSPISGHKSVSWYQQVLGQGPQFIFQYYEKEERGRGNFPDRFSARQFPNYSSELNVNALLLGDSALYLCASSPLAVSSYEQYFGPGTRLTVT.

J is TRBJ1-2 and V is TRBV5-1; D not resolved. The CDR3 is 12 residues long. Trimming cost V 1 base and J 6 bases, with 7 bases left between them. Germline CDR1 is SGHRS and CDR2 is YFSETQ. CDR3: CASSLPGNGYTF. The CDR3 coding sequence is TGCGCCAGCAGCTTGCCGGGGAATGGCTACACCTTC.

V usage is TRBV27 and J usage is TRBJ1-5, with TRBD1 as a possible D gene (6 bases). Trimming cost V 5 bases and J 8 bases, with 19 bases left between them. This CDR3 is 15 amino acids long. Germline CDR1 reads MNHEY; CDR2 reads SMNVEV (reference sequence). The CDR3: CASSELGQSGEPQHF. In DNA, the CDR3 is TGTGCCAGCAGTGAACTAGGACAGTCCGGGGAGCCCCAGCATTTT.

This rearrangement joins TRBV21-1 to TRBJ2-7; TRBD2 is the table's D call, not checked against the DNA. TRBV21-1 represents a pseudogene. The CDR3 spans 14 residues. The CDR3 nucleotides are TGTGCCAGCAGCAACGGAGGCAGCTTATACGAGCAGTACTTC. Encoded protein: CASSNGGSLYEQYF.

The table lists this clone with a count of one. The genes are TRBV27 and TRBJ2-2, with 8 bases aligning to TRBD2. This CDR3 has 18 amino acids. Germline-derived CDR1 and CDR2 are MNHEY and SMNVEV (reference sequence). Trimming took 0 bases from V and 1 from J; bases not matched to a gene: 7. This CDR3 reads CASSLSRVAGRNTGELFF. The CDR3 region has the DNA TGTGCCAGCAGTTTATCGCGGGTAGCGGGACGGAACACCGGGGAGCTGTTTTTT.

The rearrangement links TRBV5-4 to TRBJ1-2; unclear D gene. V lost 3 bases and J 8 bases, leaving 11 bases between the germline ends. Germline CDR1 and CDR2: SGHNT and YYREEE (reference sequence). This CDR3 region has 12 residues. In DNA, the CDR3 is TGTGCCAGCAGCTCGGAAATAGGGGGCTACACCTTC. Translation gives CASSSEIGGYTF.

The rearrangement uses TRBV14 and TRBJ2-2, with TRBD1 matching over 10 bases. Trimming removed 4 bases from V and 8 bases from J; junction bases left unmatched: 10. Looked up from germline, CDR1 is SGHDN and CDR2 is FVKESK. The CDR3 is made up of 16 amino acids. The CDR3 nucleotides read TGTGCCAGCAGCCCACGTCGGGACAGGGGATCGGGGGAGCTGTTTTTT. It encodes CASSPRRDRGSGELFF.

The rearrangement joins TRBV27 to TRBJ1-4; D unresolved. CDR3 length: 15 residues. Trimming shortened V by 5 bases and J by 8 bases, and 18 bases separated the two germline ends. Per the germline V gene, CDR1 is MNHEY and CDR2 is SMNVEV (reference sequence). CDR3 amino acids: CASSPLGSPGEKLFF. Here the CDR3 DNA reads TGTGCCAGCAGTCCCCTCGGGAGCCCCGGGGAAAAACTGTTTTTT.

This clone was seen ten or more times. The CDR3 spells CASTTGGLGYTF. In DNA, the CDR3 is TGTGCCAGCACTACGGGAGGACTGGGCTACACCTTC. The chain uses TRBV28 and TRBJ1-2; D call uncertain. Trimming pared 7 bases from V and 8 bases from J, leaving 14 bases between. Germline V gene lookup returns CDR1 MDHEN and CDR2 SYDVKM. The CDR3 runs to 12 residues.

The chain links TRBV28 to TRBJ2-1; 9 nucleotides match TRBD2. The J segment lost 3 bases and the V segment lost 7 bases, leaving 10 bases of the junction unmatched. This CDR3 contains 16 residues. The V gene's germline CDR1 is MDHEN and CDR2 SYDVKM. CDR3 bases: TGTGCCAGCACTACTATTAGCGGGAGTTTCTACAATGAGCAGTTCTTC. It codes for CASTTISGSFYNEQFF.

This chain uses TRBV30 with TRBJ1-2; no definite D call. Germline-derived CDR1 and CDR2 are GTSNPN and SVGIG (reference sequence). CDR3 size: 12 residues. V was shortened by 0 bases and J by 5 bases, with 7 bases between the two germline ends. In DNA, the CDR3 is TGTGCCTGGAGTGTAGGACCATATGGCTACACCTTC. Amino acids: CAWSVGPYGYTF.

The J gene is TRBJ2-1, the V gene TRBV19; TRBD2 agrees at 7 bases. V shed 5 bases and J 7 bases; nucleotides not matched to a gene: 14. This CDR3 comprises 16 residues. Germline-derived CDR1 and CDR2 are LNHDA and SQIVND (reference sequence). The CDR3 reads CASSPMRSGKRNEQFF. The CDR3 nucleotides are TGTGCCAGTAGTCCAATGAGAAGCGGGAAACGAAATGAGCAGTTCTTC.

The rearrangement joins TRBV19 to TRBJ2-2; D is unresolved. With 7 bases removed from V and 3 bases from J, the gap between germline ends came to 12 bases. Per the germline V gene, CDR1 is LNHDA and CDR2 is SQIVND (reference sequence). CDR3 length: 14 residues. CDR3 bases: TGTGCCAGTAAAGAAACGACACACACCGGGGAGCTGTTTTTT. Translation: CASKETTHTGELFF.

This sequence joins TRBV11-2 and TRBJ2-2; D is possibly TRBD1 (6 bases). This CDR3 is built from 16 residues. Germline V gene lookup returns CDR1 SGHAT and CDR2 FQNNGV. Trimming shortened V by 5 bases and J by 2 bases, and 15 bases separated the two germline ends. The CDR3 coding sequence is TGTGCCAGCAGCCTCACCGGGACACTTAACACCGGGGAGCTGTTTTTT. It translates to CASSLTGTLNTGELFF.

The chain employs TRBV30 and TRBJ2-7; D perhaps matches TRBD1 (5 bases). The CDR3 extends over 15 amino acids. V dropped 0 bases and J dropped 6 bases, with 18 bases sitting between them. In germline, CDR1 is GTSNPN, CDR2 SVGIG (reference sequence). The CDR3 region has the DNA TGTGCCTGGAGTGTTGGGGCCCCCTTTCGTACCGAGCAGTACTTC. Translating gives CAWSVGAPFRTEQYF.